This T cell receptor (beta chain) comes out of a study of T cell responses to AZD1222 COVID-19 vaccine. Sequencing used immunoSEQ multiplex PCR; TCRdb keeps in-frame clones, though not all of them. Of around 100,000 clones listed, roughly 85% are singletons. This CDR3 contains 12 residues. CDR1 is SGDLS and CDR2 is YYNGEE in the germline V gene. The ends were cut back, 4 bases at V and 5 bases at J, with 6 bases in the middle. Sample: peripheral blood, taken on day 0 of AZD1222 vaccination. This TCR was recovered from an adult in good health. The chain employs TRBV9 and TRBJ1-4, with D perhaps TRBD1 (5 bases). CDR3 bases: TGTGCCAGCAGCCCAGGGAATGAAAAACTGTTTTTT. Its translation: CASSPGNEKLFF.